The T cell receptor beta chain described here comes from a study of cytotoxic CD8 clonotypes in ibrutinib-treated CLL. About the research overall: Timing of response sample collection was a median about twelve months after treatment start, with a range of 6 to 36. Overall study results and limits: Sampling times differed between sustained-remission and progressing patients. Clonality was higher at ibrutinib response and returned toward baseline at progression.

This clone appeared a few times. What it binds is unknown. The method was immunoSEQ multiplex PCR; TCRdb's version includes in-frame clones alone and lacks a portion of them. The sample includes about 300,000 clones, about 64% of them seen just once. CDR3 length: 12 amino acids. Germline V gene data show CDR1 as MGHRA and CDR2 as YSYEKL. Trimming pared 1 base from V and 6 bases from J, leaving 7 bases between. The receptor was derived from a human donor with chronic lymphocytic leukemia. Specimen: PBMCs, collected after 36 months of ibrutinib treatment. This chain connects TRBV4-1 to TRBJ2-7; no definite D call. CDR3 DNA: TGCGCCAGCAGCCAAGGGGGTCCCGAGCAGTACTTC. It is translated as CASSQGGPEQYF.